This T cell receptor beta chain was observed in a study of T cell changes during pregnancy in multiple sclerosis. Clones were sequenced by immunoSEQ multiplex PCR, and TCRdb holds only the in-frame ones, with some missing. The data show more than 75,000 clones, 90% to 95% seen once. This CDR3 contains 14 residues. With 1 base clipped from V and 5 bases from J, the junction kept 4 bases outside the gene matches. CDR1 and CDR2 from the germline V gene are SEHNR and FQNEAQ (reference sequence). This specimen was peripheral blood, taken in the first trimester of pregnancy. The V call is TRBV7-9, the J call TRBJ2-7, with 8 bases identical to TRBD2. The receptor was isolated from a female donor with multiple sclerosis, enrolled in a pregnancy study. The CDR3 sequence: CASSLGGGSNEQYF. The CDR3 DNA is TGTGCCAGCAGCTTAGGCGGGGGGTCCAACGAGCAGTACTTC.